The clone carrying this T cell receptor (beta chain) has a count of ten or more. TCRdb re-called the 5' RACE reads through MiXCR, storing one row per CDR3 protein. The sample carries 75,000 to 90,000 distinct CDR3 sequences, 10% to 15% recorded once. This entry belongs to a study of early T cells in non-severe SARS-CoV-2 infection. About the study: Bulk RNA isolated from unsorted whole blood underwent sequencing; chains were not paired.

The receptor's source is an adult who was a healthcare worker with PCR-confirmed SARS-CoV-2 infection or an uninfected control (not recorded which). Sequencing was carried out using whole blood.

CDR3 sequence reads: CASSPGGSPLHF. CDR3 nucleotides: TGTGCCAGCTCACCCGGGGGATCACCCCTCCACTTT. The V and J genes are TRBV18 and TRBJ1-6, with TRBD1 as a possible D gene (5 bases). V was trimmed by 3 bases and J by 10 bases, leaving 7 bases between them. This CDR3 is 12 amino acids long. The germline gives CDR1 KGHSH, CDR2 LQKENI.